Listed here are 6 T cell receptor beta chains from one sample, sequenced in a study of T cell responses to AZD1222 COVID-19 vaccine. Some clones are missing from TCRdb's copy, which holds only in-frame ones; the method was immunoSEQ multiplex PCR. The sample yields about 120,000 clones, around 90% seen once. The sequences come from peripheral blood, collected 28 days after the second AZD1222 dose. The receptors originated from an adult who received the AZD1222 COVID-19 vaccine.

This clone was picked up one time. The gene calls are TRBV19 and TRBJ1-4; a weak D match, TRBD1 (5 bases). CDR1 and CDR2 from the germline V gene are LNHDA and SQIVND (reference sequence). This CDR3 is 14 amino acids long. The germline V and J ends were trimmed by 6 bases and 3 bases, with 11 bases remaining between them. CDR3 sequence: CASSRDLANEKLFF. CDR3 nucleotides: TGTGCCAGTAGCAGGGATTTGGCTAATGAAAAACTGTTTTTT.

The V and J genes are TRBV4-1 and TRBJ1-5; no clear D gene. Germline values: CDR1 MGHRA, CDR2 YSYEKL. This CDR3 has 14 amino acids. V was clipped by 1 base and J by 1 base, with 5 bases between them. The CDR3 DNA is TGCGCCAGCAGCCAAGGCCTCAGCAATCAGCCCCAGCATTTT. Protein product: CASSQGLSNQPQHF.

The DNA for the CDR3 is TGTGCCAGCAGCCTTACCGACAGGGAGGTTGGGTTCTTT. Protein: CASSLTDREVGFF. V and J are TRBV4-2 and TRBJ1-1; 7 bases line up with TRBD1. This CDR3 has 13 amino acids. V trimming: 4 bases; J trimming: 14 bases; junction bases outside the gene matches: 13. Looked up from germline, CDR1 is LGHNA and CDR2 is YNFKEQ.

The chain combines TRBV28 with TRBJ2-1, with D possibly matching TRBD1 (6 bases). Germline V gene sequence: CDR1 MDHEN, CDR2 SYDVKM. The ends were cut back, 3 bases at V and 3 bases at J, with 6 bases in the middle. This CDR3 spans 13 amino acids. This CDR3 is CASSLGHYNEQFF. CDR3 DNA: TGTGCCAGCAGTTTGGGACACTACAATGAGCAGTTCTTC.

The chain is built from TRBV11-3 and TRBJ1-4; TRBD1 might be the D (5 bases). The germline gives CDR1 SGHNT, CDR2 YENEEA. This CDR3 is 13 amino acids long. Trimming removed 3 bases from V and 8 bases from J, with 10 bases in between. CDR3 loop: CASSLGPTEKLFF. The CDR3 bases are TGTGCCAGCAGCTTGGGGCCGACGGAAAAACTGTTTTTT.

The V call is TRBV6-2 or TRBV6-3, the J call TRBJ2-7; D perhaps matches TRBD2 (5 bases). The CDR3 spans 13 residues. Germline CDR1 is MNHEY and CDR2 is SVGEGT. The V gene lost 6 bases and the J gene lost 0 bases, with 9 bases spanning the gap. CDR3 sequence (DNA): TGTGCCAGCAGCCGGACTGCCTCCTACGAGCAGTACTTC. It is translated as CASSRTASYEQYF.